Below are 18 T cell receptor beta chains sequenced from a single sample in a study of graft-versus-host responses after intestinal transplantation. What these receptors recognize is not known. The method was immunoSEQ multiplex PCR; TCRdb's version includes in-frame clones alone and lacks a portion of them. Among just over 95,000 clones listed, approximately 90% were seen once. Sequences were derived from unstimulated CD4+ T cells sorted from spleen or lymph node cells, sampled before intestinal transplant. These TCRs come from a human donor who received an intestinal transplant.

The CDR3 is CASSDIGLAKNIQYF. The CDR3 coding sequence is TGTGCCAGCAGTGATATTGGCCTAGCCAAAAACATTCAGTACTTC. This chain joins TRBV6-1 and TRBJ2-4, with D unresolved. Looked up from germline, CDR1 is MNHNS and CDR2 is SASEGT. The CDR3 totals 15 residues. V dropped 3 bases and J dropped 0 bases, with 9 bases sitting between them.

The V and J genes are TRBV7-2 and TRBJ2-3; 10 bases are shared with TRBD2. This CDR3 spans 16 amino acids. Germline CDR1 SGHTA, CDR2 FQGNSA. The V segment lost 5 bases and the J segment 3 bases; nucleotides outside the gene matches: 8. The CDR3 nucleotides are TGTGCCAGCAGCCAAAGCGGGGGGGCTGGGACAGATACGCAGTATTTT. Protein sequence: CASSQSGGAGTDTQYF.

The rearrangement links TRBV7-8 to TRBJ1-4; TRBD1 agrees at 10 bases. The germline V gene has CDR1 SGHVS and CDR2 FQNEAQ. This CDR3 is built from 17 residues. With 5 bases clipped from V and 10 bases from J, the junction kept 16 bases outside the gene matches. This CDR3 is CASSPNIPGQGLRKLFF. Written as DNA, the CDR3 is TGTGCCAGCAGCCCAAACATACCGGGACAGGGGCTTCGAAAACTGTTTTTT.

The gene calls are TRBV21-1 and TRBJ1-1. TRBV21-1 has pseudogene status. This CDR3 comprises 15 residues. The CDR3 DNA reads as TGTGCCAGCAGCAAAGGAGCGGGGGAGGAAACTGAAGCTTTCTTT. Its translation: CASSKGAGEETEAFF.

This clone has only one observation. CDR3 in DNA: TGCGCCAGTGGACAGGGCTATGGCTACACCTTC. Amino acids: CASGQGYGYTF. This chain links TRBV5-1 with TRBJ1-2; 8 positions match TRBD1. Germline values: CDR1 SGHRS, CDR2 YFSETQ. V shed 8 bases, J shed 4 bases, and the junction held 1 base outside the gene matches. The length of the CDR3 is 11 residues. The full variable domain, completed using reference TRBV5-1 and TRBJ1-2, is KAGVTQTPRYLIKTRGQQVTLSCSPISGHRSVSWYQQTPGQGLQFLFEYFSETQRNKGNFPGRFSGRQFSNSRSEMNVSTLELGDSALYLCASGQGYGYTFGSGTRLTVV.

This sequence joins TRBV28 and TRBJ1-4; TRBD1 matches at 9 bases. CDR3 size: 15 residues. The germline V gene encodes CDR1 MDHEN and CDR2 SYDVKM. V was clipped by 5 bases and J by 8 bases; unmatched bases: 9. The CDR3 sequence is CASSGPGQGGEKLFF. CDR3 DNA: TGTGCCAGCAGTGGACCGGGACAGGGTGGCGAAAAACTGTTTTTT.

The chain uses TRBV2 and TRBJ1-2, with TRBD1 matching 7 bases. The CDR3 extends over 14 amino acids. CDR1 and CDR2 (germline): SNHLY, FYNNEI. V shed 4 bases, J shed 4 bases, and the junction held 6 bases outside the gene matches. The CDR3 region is CASSGQGGPYGYTF. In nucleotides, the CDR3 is TGTGCCAGCAGTGGACAGGGAGGCCCCTATGGCTACACCTTC.

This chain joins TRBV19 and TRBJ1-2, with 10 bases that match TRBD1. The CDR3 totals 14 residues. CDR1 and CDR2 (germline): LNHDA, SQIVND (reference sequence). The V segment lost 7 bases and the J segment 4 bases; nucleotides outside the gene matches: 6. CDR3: CASKRQGAAYGYTF. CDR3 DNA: TGTGCCAGTAAGAGACAGGGGGCTGCCTATGGCTACACCTTC. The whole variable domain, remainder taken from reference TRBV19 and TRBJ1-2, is DGGITQSPKYLFRKEGQNVTLSCEQNLNHDAMYWYRQDPGQGLRLIYYSQIVNDFQKGDIAEGYSVSREKKESFPLTVTSAQKNPTAFYLCASKRQGAAYGYTFGSGTRLTVV.

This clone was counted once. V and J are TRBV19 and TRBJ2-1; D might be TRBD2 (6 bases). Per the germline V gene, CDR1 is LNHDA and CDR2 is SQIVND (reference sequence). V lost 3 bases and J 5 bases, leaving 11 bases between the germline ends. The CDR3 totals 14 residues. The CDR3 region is CASSIFRGNNEQFF. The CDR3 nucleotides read TGTGCCAGTAGTATCTTTCGGGGGAACAATGAGCAGTTCTTC. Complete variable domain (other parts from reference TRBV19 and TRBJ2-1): DGGITQSPKYLFRKEGQNVTLSCEQNLNHDAMYWYRQDPGQGLRLIYYSQIVNDFQKGDIAEGYSVSREKKESFPLTVTSAQKNPTAFYLCASSIFRGNNEQFFGPGTRLTVL.

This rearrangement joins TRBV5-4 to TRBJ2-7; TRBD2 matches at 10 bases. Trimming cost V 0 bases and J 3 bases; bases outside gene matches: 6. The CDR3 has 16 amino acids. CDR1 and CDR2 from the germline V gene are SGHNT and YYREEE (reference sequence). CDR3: CASSLDSSGSFYEQYF. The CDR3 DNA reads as TGTGCCAGCAGCTTGGATTCTAGCGGGAGTTTCTACGAGCAGTACTTC. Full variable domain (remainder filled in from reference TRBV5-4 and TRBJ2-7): ETGVTQSPTHLIKTRGQQVTLRCSSQSGHNTVSWYQQALGQGPQFIFQYYREEENGRGNFPPRFSGLQFPNYSSELNVNALELDDSALYLCASSLDSSGSFYEQYFGPGTRLTVT.

The CDR3 loop is CASSQDSGETQYF. In DNA, the CDR3 is TGTGCCAGTAGCCAGGACAGTGGAGAGACCCAGTACTTC. The chain couples TRBV19 to TRBJ2-5, with D perhaps matching TRBD1 (6 bases). This CDR3 is built from 13 residues. Germline CDR1 reads LNHDA; CDR2 reads SQIVND (reference sequence). V lost 6 bases to trimming and J lost 4 bases, with 12 bases between them. Supplemented by reference TRBV19 and TRBJ2-5, the full variable domain reads DGGITQSPKYLFRKEGQNVTLSCEQNLNHDAMYWYRQDPGQGLRLIYYSQIVNDFQKGDIAEGYSVSREKKESFPLTVTSAQKNPTAFYLCASSQDSGETQYFGPGTRLLVL.

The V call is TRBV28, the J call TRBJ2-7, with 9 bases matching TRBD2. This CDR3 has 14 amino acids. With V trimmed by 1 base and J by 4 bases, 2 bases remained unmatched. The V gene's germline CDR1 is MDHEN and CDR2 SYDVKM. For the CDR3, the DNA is TGTGCCAGCAGTTTATATAGCGGGAGTTACGAGCAGTACTTC. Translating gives CASSLYSGSYEQYF.

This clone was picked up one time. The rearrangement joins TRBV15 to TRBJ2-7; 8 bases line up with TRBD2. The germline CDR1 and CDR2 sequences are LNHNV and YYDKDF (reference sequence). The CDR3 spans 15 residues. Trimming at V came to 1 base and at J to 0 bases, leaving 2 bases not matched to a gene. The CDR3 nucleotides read TGTGCCACCAGCAGAGGTAGCGGGAACTCCTACGAGCAGTACTTC. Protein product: CATSRGSGNSYEQYF.

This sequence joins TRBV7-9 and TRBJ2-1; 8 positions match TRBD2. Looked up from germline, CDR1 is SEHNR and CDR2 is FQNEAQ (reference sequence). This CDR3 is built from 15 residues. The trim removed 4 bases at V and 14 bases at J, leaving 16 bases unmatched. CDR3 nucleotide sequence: TGTGCCAGCAGCTCAGAGTTCGAAGCGGGAGCAACAGAGTTCTTC. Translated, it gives CASSSEFEAGATEFF.

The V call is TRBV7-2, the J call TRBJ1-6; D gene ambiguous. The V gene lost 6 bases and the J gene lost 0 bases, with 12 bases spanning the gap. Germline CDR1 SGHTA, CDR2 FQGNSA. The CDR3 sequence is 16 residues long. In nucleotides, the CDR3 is TGTGCCAGCAGACAACACGGGAGCTCCTATAATTCACCCCTCCACTTT. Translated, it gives CASRQHGSSYNSPLHF.

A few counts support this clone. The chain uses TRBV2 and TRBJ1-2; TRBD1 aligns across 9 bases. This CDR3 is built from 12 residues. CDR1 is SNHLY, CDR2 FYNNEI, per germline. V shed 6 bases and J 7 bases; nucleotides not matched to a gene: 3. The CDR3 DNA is TGTGCCAGCAGGGGACAGGGTTCTGGCTACACCTTC. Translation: CASRGQGSGYTF.

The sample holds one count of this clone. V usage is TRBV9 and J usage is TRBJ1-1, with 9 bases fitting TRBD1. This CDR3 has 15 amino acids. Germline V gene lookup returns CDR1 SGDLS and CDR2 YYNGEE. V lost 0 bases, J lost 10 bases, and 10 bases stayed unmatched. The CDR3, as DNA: TGTGCCAGCAGCGTAGATGGGACAGGGTCCCCTCCAGCTTTCTTT. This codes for CASSVDGTGSPPAFF.

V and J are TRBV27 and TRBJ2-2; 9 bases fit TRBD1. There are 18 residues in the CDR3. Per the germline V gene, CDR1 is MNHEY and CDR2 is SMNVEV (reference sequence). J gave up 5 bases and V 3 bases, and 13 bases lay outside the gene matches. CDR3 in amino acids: CASSFLQIGTGRTGELFF. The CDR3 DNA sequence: TGTGCCAGCAGTTTCCTCCAGATCGGGACAGGGCGGACCGGGGAGCTGTTTTTT.